This is a list of T cell receptor beta chains from one sample in a study of shared clonotypes between healthy human individuals. Using immunoSEQ multiplex PCR, the repertoire was profiled, and TCRdb retains in-frame clones only, with some absent. The sample carries around 2,000,000 clones, 85% to 95% recorded once. The sequenced sample was naive CD8+ T cells from PBMCs. All receptors derive from a man aged 18-30 years in good health. Some clones in this sample may be carry-over from other donors' samples. CDR3s include the opening cysteine and the closing phenylalanine or tryptophan. A clone size is listed for some rows: how often the clone was seen (once, few, many), or a class if it is expanded.

clone size: -
J gene: TRBJ1-1
CDR3 length: 15
V gene: TRBV6-1
CDR3 protein: CASSQKEGRNTEAFF

clone size: once
J gene: TRBJ2-7
CDR3 length: 13
V gene: TRBV6-5
CDR3 protein: CASRGELRYEQYF

clone size: -
J gene: TRBJ1-2
CDR3 length: 15
V gene: TRBV27
CDR3 protein: CASSYLTPGADGYTF

clone size: -
J gene: TRBJ2-3
CDR3 length: 15
V gene: TRBV10-1
CDR3 protein: CASSERGYRTDTQYF

clone size: -
J gene: TRBJ2-7
CDR3 length: 13
V gene: TRBV6-6
CDR3 protein: CASGPLRAYEQYF

clone size: -
J gene: TRBJ2-7
CDR3 length: 13
V gene: TRBV7-9
CDR3 protein: CASSSGWGYEQYF

clone size: -
J gene: TRBJ1-1
CDR3 length: 13
V gene: TRBV10-3
CDR3 protein: CASSYRVTTEAFF

clone size: -
J gene: TRBJ1-4
CDR3 length: 15
V gene: TRBV4-3
CDR3 protein: CASSQGQGPNEKLFF

clone size: -
J gene: TRBJ2-1
CDR3 length: 14
V gene: TRBV29-1
CDR3 protein: CSVRGGSLPNEQFF

clone size: -
J gene: TRBJ1-1
CDR3 length: 15
V gene: TRBV28
CDR3 protein: CASSSSREMNTEAFF

clone size: -
J gene: TRBJ1-5
CDR3 length: 15
V gene: TRBV2
CDR3 protein: CASRGTVHSNQPQHF

clone size: once
J gene: TRBJ2-2
CDR3 length: 17
V gene: TRBV9
CDR3 protein: CASSVEGVLANTGELFF

clone size: -
J gene: TRBJ2-7
CDR3 length: 15
V gene: TRBV28
CDR3 protein: CASTSRRTGSYEQYF

clone size: -
J gene: TRBJ2-1
CDR3 length: 17
V gene: TRBV19
CDR3 protein: CASSIMFGGVSYNEQFF

clone size: few
J gene: TRBJ1-1
CDR3 length: 12
V gene: TRBV7-9
CDR3 protein: CAGETGNTEAFF

clone size: -
J gene: TRBJ2-7
CDR3 length: 14
V gene: TRBV9
CDR3 protein: CASSVGGVAYEQYF

clone size: -
J gene: TRBJ1-2
CDR3 length: 18
V gene: TRBV27
CDR3 protein: CASSLSGPRGASNYGYTF

clone size: -
J gene: TRBJ1-2
CDR3 length: 15
V gene: TRBV14
CDR3 protein: CASSQDRSGLYGYTF

clone size: -
J gene: TRBJ2-7
CDR3 length: 15
V gene: TRBV6-5
CDR3 protein: CASSYSGRAAYEQYF

clone size: -
J gene: TRBJ2-1
CDR3 length: 16
V gene: TRBV11-2
CDR3 protein: CASSPYSGVPYNEQFF

clone size: -
J gene: TRBJ1-1
CDR3 length: 17
V gene: TRBV28
CDR3 protein: CASSPPRERWGNTEAFF

clone size: -
J gene: TRBJ2-7
CDR3 length: 16
V gene: TRBV7-9
CDR3 protein: CASSSGTSGKWYEQYF

clone size: -
J gene: TRBJ2-7
CDR3 length: 17
V gene: TRBV27
CDR3 protein: CASSLIFGLPDSYEQYF

clone size: few
J gene: TRBJ2-7
CDR3 length: 13
V gene: TRBV12-5
CDR3 protein: CASARDREYEQYF

clone size: -
J gene: TRBJ2-7
CDR3 length: 15
V gene: TRBV9
CDR3 protein: CASSVLVREFYEQYF

clone size: -
J gene: TRBJ2-7
CDR3 length: 14
V gene: TRBV5-6
CDR3 protein: CASSGPGTSYEQYF

clone size: -
J gene: TRBJ2-7
CDR3 length: 14
V gene: TRBV2
CDR3 protein: CASSAGGFGYEQYF

clone size: -
J gene: TRBJ2-3
CDR3 length: 16
V gene: TRBV5-1
CDR3 protein: CASSLRPRSSTDTQYF

clone size: -
J gene: TRBJ2-1
CDR3 length: 13
V gene: TRBV10-3
CDR3 protein: CAIRGTGSDEQFF

clone size: -
J gene: TRBJ2-6
CDR3 length: 18
V gene: TRBV9
CDR3 protein: CASSVERTGVSGANVLTF

clone size: -
J gene: TRBJ2-7
CDR3 length: 15
V gene: TRBV27
CDR3 protein: CASSYTGTGAYEQYF